This TCR beta chain is drawn from a study of cytomegalovirus exposure and HLA in healthy donors (TCRdb year 2017). With regard to the full study: In an earlier analysis of under 750 of the donors, around 290 Gb of sequence data and just under 120 million unique TCR beta sequences from roughly 190 million T cells were reported. Of the roughly 400 genotyped donors, over 65% fell in the genetic ancestry cluster associated with self-reported Caucasian donors. Class I and class II HLA loci were covered by the typing at four-digit resolution. Donor age, sex, ethnicity and CMV serostatus were collected together with the repertoire data. The later analysis used no new phenotypic data to find candidate immune exposures, relying instead on TCR beta sequences and their occurrence across donors. The study profiled the T cell repertoires of about 640 subjects by immunosequencing and related them to cytomegalovirus serostatus. The study combined high-throughput TCR immunosequencing, statistical association of individual TCRs with disease status, and machine learning to predict cytomegalovirus infection status. A later genetic analysis took genome-wide SNP genotypes for 398 of the 666 donors and used that subset as a discovery cohort. Because of strong linkage in the cohort, roughly 5 DR-DQ haplotypes were treated as single units for association and clustering. An early release covering more than 500 HLA-typed donors comprised approximately 300 gigabases of sequencing data and about 90 million unique TCR sequences. An earlier analysis of a few hundred of the donors applied high-throughput TCR beta sequencing to assess whether each TCR beta V gene segment acted as functional or pseudogenic. The number of typed donors differed by locus: about 629-640 for A, B, C, DRB1 and DQB1; approximately 520 for DQA1; about 600 for DPA1; and about 450 for DPB1. Among some 400 genotyped donors of the cohort, an average of approximately 240,000 unique TCR beta nucleotide sequences was sequenced per donor, of which about 19% were non-productive. To study patterns of TCR occurrence, a later analysis re-analyzed previously published TCR beta repertoires from 550 to 800 donors and added high-resolution HLA genotyping. The aim of the study was to test whether cataloging public T cell receptors could identify signatures of past pathogen exposure. Every discovery cohort repertoire had been produced on one sequencing platform. Along with the approximately 620-subject first cohort, a separate validation cohort of over a hundred different subjects was used. What the study reported, not specific to this receptor: In a later analysis, the rate of TCR association differed among HLA loci, with DRB1 alleles having the most associated TCRs and HLA-C alleles having the fewest. The presence/absence analyses assumed that sequencing depth was roughly uniform across donors, and that assumption may not be true. In an earlier analysis of some 540 of the donors, most TCR beta V segments appeared in productive rearrangements about 87% or about 30% of the time, broadly matching IMGT annotations. Compared with the roughly 720-donor mean, donors in an Asian-associated ancestry cluster had fewer N-insertions in productive TCRs, according to a later genetic analysis. The classifier was reported to diagnose cytomegalovirus status with high specificity and sensitivity in both the original and validation cohorts. Correlated functional status among segregating V segments might reflect linkage disequilibrium, but an unknown experimental factor could not be ruled out. Most TCR sequences were seen in very few donors, while some public TCRs were found in many individuals. When HLA alleles, especially DR and DQ, strongly co-occurred, TCR associations were difficult to assign to individual alleles. Because HLA typing was unavailable for some donors at each locus, only the typed subset was used in association tests. Immune exposure information for the cohort was limited to CMV serostatus. A further reported finding was that TCR beta sequences accurately predicted the HLA-A and HLA-B alleles for most subjects in the first cohort. An association between a missense DCLRE1C variant and V-gene and J-gene trimming of TCR beta chains was found in a later genetic analysis and replicated in an independent cohort. A few of the identified cytomegalovirus-associated TCR beta chains were confirmed in vitro to be specific for cytomegalovirus antigens. Because the 87-base-pair reads could not distinguish some IMGT-functional V segments, including TRBV6-2 and TRBV6-3, those segments were excluded. At a false discovery rate of 0.05, a later analysis linked roughly 17,000 TCR beta sequences to specific HLA alleles. Because counts were too low, about 15 rarely observed V segments, including chromosome 9 orphons, were left out of the earlier analysis of 587 of the donors. According to a later analysis, most CMV-associated TCR beta chains appeared to be HLA-restricted, and the HLA associations seemed to be driven largely by CMV exposure. In a later analysis, HLA-associated TCR beta chains were found to be more clonally expanded and to have lower generation probabilities than equally common non-associated chains. In the study, about 150 TCR beta chains were listed as associated with cytomegalovirus. The cohort was sequenced for TCR beta chains only, and without alpha or paired-chain data the features that could be detected were limited. A group of highly shared sequence variants was considered likely to be a technical artifact of the sequencing pipeline. It was suggested by the authors that the approach could potentially be generalized to other disease states and immunological phenotypes. A later analysis reported that several top co-occurrence clusters appeared linked to parvovirus B19, influenza, CMV and Epstein-Barr virus.

Library generation was performed with the immunoSEQ multiplex PCR assay. A mixture of 60 forward primers for TCR Vbeta segments and 13 reverse primers for TCR Jbeta segments was used in the multiplex PCR. A multiplex PCR assay on genomic DNA amplified the CDR3 region of rearranged TCR beta genes. The amplified TCR beta libraries were sequenced on the Illumina HiSeq System as 87-base-pair reads. On the study's bioinformatics: A later analysis tallied around 80 million unique TCR beta chains across the approximately 670 repertoires, and about 10 million of those chains were shared by two or more donors. Raw reads were error-corrected and collapsed into unique sequences by a nearest-neighbor algorithm in which closely related sequences were merged to remove PCR and sequencing errors. V, D and J gene segments were assigned by aligning CDR3 sequences to IMGT reference sequences. Each retained sequence needed at least a six-nucleotide match to both a V gene segment and a J gene segment. Rearrangements were called productive when the CDR3 lacked stop codons and stayed in frame with V and J; all others were non-productive. CDR3 was defined by IMGT convention, running from the second conserved V-encoded cysteine to the conserved J-encoded phenylalanine. The earlier analysis of some 540 of the donors excluded any sequence lacking an unambiguous match to a single V gene segment. In an earlier analysis of some 590 of the donors, a V segment was called functional when productive rearrangements were above 56.7%, and segregating when the standard deviation between donors exceeded 5%. A statistical classification framework was developed to diagnose cytomegalovirus status using the catalog of TCR beta chain sequences. V and J gene assignment, in a later analysis, came from comparing TCR nucleotide sequences with IMGT/GENE-DB human TR gene sequences. In a later analysis, CDR3 sequences and most-parsimonious VDJ recombination scenarios were assigned using the TCRdist pipeline. In a later analysis, each TCR beta chain was defined by its CDR3 amino acid sequence together with its V-gene family, and reads without a unique V-gene family were excluded. As a way to deal with suspected cross-contamination and a sequencing artifact, a later analysis dropped 592 nucleotide sequences that were highly shared and had low generation probability. In a later analysis, a clonal expansion index was calculated for each public chain from normalized within-repertoire ranks of inferred template counts. Generation probabilities in a later analysis came from a VDJ recombination model fitted to out-of-frame rearrangements, and those results were checked against IGoR. In a later analysis, TCR-TCR, TCR-HLA and TCR-CMV co-occurrence was scored with hypergeometric tests, and a repertoire-size bias correction was applied to TCR pairs. To estimate false discovery rates, a later analysis permuted the HLA or CMV assignments 20 times. A later analysis grouped co-occurring TCRs with DBSCAN, adding TCRdist sequence similarity when clustering within HLA-allele-positive subsets. Repertoires with fewer than 30,000 or more than 120,000 public chains, plus five repertoires with anomalous nucleotide sharing, were excluded from co-occurrence clustering. The clones in this table, taken by TCRdb from immuneACCESS, are in-frame only. Not every clone is retained; where verified, under half of the shortfall comes from an unresolved V gene, and the cause of the rest is unknown. V, J and clone size reflect that table, while D and trimming were determined from the DNA. In this sample the table shows approximately 120,000 clones, around three quarters of which occur a single time. 3% to 3.5% of the sample rests with the top ten.

The cohort was made up of approximately 700 healthy bone marrow donors. Cohort members were all nominally healthy when sampled, although unrecorded immune exposures were likely present. The donor was CMV seronegative and was included in the group of over 300 seronegative cohort members. A peripheral blood sample was collected from each donor, and TCR beta sequencing was performed on peripheral blood mononuclear cells. The Qiagen DNeasy Blood Extraction Kit was used to extract genomic DNA from the blood cell samples. V and J are truncated by 6 bases and 5 bases respectively, leaving an intervening sequence of 19 bases. The CDR3 goes from the cysteine to the phenylalanine over 15 residues. Only the CDR3 DNA stays, 45 bases, in frame from base 1. For CDR1 and CDR2, the germline V gene lists MDHEN and SYDVKM. Note on this clone: The antigen it recognizes is unknown. No much larger clone exists at a distance of one base, and base qualities are not known.

The sequenced material came from PBMCs. The V gene is TRBV28 and the J gene is TRBJ1-2; TRBD1 might be the D gene, on 5 matching bases. The TCR sequence derives from a woman between 45 and 60 years old in good health and CMV-seronegative. The DNA sequence is given as TGTGCCAGCAGCGCCCAGACAGAATACCGATATGGCTACACCTTC. It translates as CASSAQTEYRYGYTF.